This T cell receptor beta chain was recorded in a study of technical replicates of blood from several donors (dated by TCRdb to about 2017). The library was built by means of the immunoSEQ multiplex PCR assay. TCRdb retrieved this table from immuneACCESS and kept in-frame rearrangements only. Not all clones are present; in checked studies, unresolved V genes account for under half, and no reason is known for the remainder. Across this sample there are around 63,000 clones, with approximately 92% seen only once. The ten largest clones represent about 4.5% of the sample. The CDR3 goes from the cysteine to the phenylalanine over 17 residues. The DNA shown is the 51-base CDR3, in frame from base 1. CDR1 SGHNT and CDR2 YYREEE are derived from the germline V gene (reference sequence). Here V drops 5 bases and J drops 4 bases, and the junction holds 11 bases not matched to any gene. About this clone itself: Its antigen is still unknown. No base quality values were provided; no much bigger clone lies one nucleotide off.

The specimen sequenced was PBMCs. The clonotype was recovered from a human donor in good health. Some clones in this sample may be carry-over from other donors' samples. The chain is assembled from TRBV5-4 and TRBJ2-2, with TRBD1 matching 10 junction bases. The CDR3 reads as follows: CASRKLGDRGRTGELFF. The bases are TGTGCCAGCAGGAAATTGGGGGACAGGGGACGCACCGGGGAGCTGTTTTTT.